The clone carrying this T cell receptor (beta chain) was detected only a few times. Patients showing uncontrolled infection, other autoimmune disease, pregnancy or lactation were ineligible. The PBMCs were sourced from fresh peripheral blood (around 9.9 ml). The J segment lost 4 bases and the V segment lost 0 bases, leaving 1 base of the junction unmatched. There are 15 residues in the CDR3. CDR1 and CDR2 (germline): LGHDT, YNNKEL (reference sequence). The data belong to a study of T cells in Graves' hyperthyroidism and ophthalmopathy. Across the whole study: Initial diagnosis, before any treatment, was when peripheral blood was collected.

Researchers amplified the TCR beta CDR3 regions from RNA transcripts. The TCR CDR3 was amplified in a first-round RT-PCR using the HTBI primer set. TCRdb re-analysed the multiplex PCR reads in MiXCR, keeping a single row per CDR3 protein. The sample lists around 690,000 distinct CDR3 sequences, roughly a sixth occurring once. The V and J genes are TRBV3-1 and TRBJ2-3, with 10 nucleotides matching TRBD2. The specimen sequenced was blood. The TCR was taken from a man aged 45-60 years with Graves' hyperthyroidism. CDR3: CASSQDTSGADTQYF. The CDR3 coding sequence is TGTGCCAGCAGCCAAGATACTAGCGGGGCAGATACGCAGTATTTT.